A single sample gave rise to the 5 T cell receptor beta chains below, sequenced in a study of blood T cell repertoires in COVID-19. TCRdb's copy holds only in-frame clones and misses some; the assay was immunoSEQ multiplex PCR. The table includes around 30,000 clones, 70% to 85% detected once. Sequencing was done on a sample of peripheral blood. Receptor source: a human donor in a cohort sampled during active COVID-19.

CDR3 in DNA: TGTGCCAGCAGTTTAGCGGGCGGGGGAGTGGATACGCAGTATTTT. Translating gives CASSLAGGGVDTQYF. The chain is built from TRBV27 and TRBJ2-3; TRBD2 aligns across 7 bases. From germline, CDR1 is MNHEY and CDR2 SMNVEV (reference sequence). The CDR3 has 15 amino acids. The J segment lost 6 bases and the V segment lost 2 bases, leaving 8 bases of the junction unmatched.

The chain is built from TRBV10-3 and TRBJ1-1; 12 bases are a match to TRBD1. Germline CDR1 is ENHRY and CDR2 is SYGVKD. The CDR3 extends over 13 amino acids. The trim removed 11 bases at V and 5 bases at J, leaving 6 bases unmatched. The CDR3 protein is CAFRGQGATEAFF. CDR3 bases: TGTGCCTTCCGGGGACAGGGGGCTACTGAAGCTTTCTTT.

V gene TRBV2 combines with J gene TRBJ2-7, with TRBD1 matching 8 bases. Germline V gives CDR1 SNHLY, CDR2 FYNNEI. The ends lost 6 bases at V and 6 bases at J; junction bases unmatched: 13. The CDR3 contains 15 residues. The CDR3 region is CASSHPDRGAGEQYF. CDR3 DNA sequence: TGTGCCAGCAGCCACCCTGACAGGGGTGCTGGCGAGCAGTACTTC. Complete variable domain (other parts from reference TRBV2 and TRBJ2-7): EPEVTQTPSHQVTQMGQEVILRCVPISNHLYFYWYRQILGQKVEFLVSFYNNEISEKSEIFDDQFSVERPDGSNFTLKIRSTKLEDSAMYFCASSHPDRGAGEQYFGPGTRLTVT.

CDR3: CAWRASGGVDTQYF. The DNA of the CDR3 is TGTGCCTGGAGAGCTAGCGGGGGGGTCGATACGCAGTATTTT. This rearrangement joins TRBV30 to TRBJ2-3; 12 nucleotides line up with TRBD2. The V gene's germline CDR1 is GTSNPN and CDR2 SVGIG (reference sequence). V was clipped by 3 bases and J by 6 bases; unmatched bases: 4. The CDR3 contains 14 residues.

The gene calls are TRBV18 and TRBJ1-2; possible D gene TRBD1, 6 bases. The CDR3 is 16 residues long. Germline loops: CDR1 KGHSH, CDR2 LQKENI. Trimming took 3 bases from V and 0 from J, leaving 14 bases between them. In DNA form, the CDR3 reads TGTGCCAGCTCACCCTCGCAGGGGAAAGCTAACTATGGCTACACCTTC. Amino acid sequence: CASSPSQGKANYGYTF.